This TCR beta chain was sequenced for a study of control samples from healthy donors and cancer patients (dated by TCRdb to about 2020). With respect to this clone: Which antigen it targets is not known. Base quality data are lacking; no much larger clone is found one base away.

V is clipped by 0 bases and J by 13 bases, and the sequence between their germline boundaries is 16 bases long. The CDR3 has 15 amino acids, counting the end cysteine and phenylalanine. CDR3 DNA is the only sequence kept; it has 45 bases, read in frame from the first base. Via the germline V gene (reference sequence), CDR1 is PRHDT and CDR2 FYEKMQ. Library preparation used the immunoSEQ multiplex PCR assay. TCRdb carries this immuneACCESS record with in-frame sequences only. Its versions omit some clonotypes, under half of them owing to an unresolved V gene in the studies checked, with the rest unexplained. This sample gives approximately 230,000 clones in total; almost 85% of them show up just once. The ten largest make up 13% of the sample.

Sequenced input: PBMCs. The clonotype comes from a woman between 55 and 75 years old with lung cancer. The V and J segments used are TRBV13 and TRBJ1-6, with a tentative D gene TRBD1 over 5 matching bases. The nucleotides are TGTGCCAGCAGCTTAGGGGATGCAGGGTTCAATCCCCTCCACTTT. Translated, it reads CASSLGDAGFNPLHF.